Each of the 15 T cell receptor beta chains below was sequenced from the same sample in a study of lymphopenia after photon versus proton radiotherapy. Repertoires were generated with immunoSEQ multiplex PCR, while TCRdb's copy carries only in-frame clones and drops some. The table includes about 39,000 clones, roughly 92% detected once. Sequencing was performed on peripheral blood, taken from a patient treated with photon-based radiotherapy. The receptor source for this set is a man between 60 and 75 years old with cholangiocarcinoma.

The chain combines TRBV7-8 with TRBJ2-1; maybe TRBD2 (5 bases). The ends were cut back, 5 bases at V and 7 bases at J, with 12 bases in the middle. CDR1 and CDR2 from the germline V gene are SGHVS and FQNEAQ. CDR3 length: 13 amino acids. The CDR3 bases are TGTGCCAGCAGCCCCGGAGGATTGAATGAGCAGTTCTTC. Protein sequence: CASSPGGLNEQFF.

This sequence joins TRBV7-3 and TRBJ2-7; 7 positions match TRBD2. Germline V gene data show CDR1 as SGHTA and CDR2 as FQGTGA. Trimming cost V 2 bases and J 2 bases; bases outside gene matches: 6. This CDR3 region has 15 residues. CDR3 nucleotides: TGTGCCAGCAGCTTAGGGGGGGTGAAGACCTACGAGCAGTACTTC. This translates into CASSLGGVKTYEQYF.

V usage is TRBV18 and J usage is TRBJ1-5; D is ambiguous. The CDR3 extends over 17 amino acids. CDR1 is KGHSH, CDR2 LQKENI, per germline. V lost 1 base and J 2 bases, leaving 15 bases between the germline ends. The DNA for the CDR3 is TGTGCCAGCTCACCACGAGGTCAGACCCAGGGCAATCAGCCCCAGCATTTT. This translates into CASSPRGQTQGNQPQHF.

This sequence joins TRBV29-1 and TRBJ1-1; D gene ambiguous. CDR1 and CDR2 from the germline V gene are SQVTM and ANQGSEA. This CDR3 comprises 15 residues. The V end lost 1 base, the J end lost 4 bases, and 16 bases lay between the germline ends. The CDR3 spells CSVEAGRVLGTEAFF. The CDR3 DNA is TGCAGCGTTGAAGCCGGTCGGGTTCTGGGCACTGAAGCTTTCTTT.

The V gene is TRBV5-4, the J gene TRBJ2-7; tentatively, D is TRBD1 or TRBD2 (5 bases each). V lost 5 bases and J lost 2, with 14 bases in between. Germline lookup yields CDR1 SGHNT and CDR2 YYREEE (reference sequence). The length of the CDR3 is 14 residues. Here the CDR3 reads CASRAGTDTYEQYF. The CDR3, as DNA: TGTGCCAGCAGAGCCGGGACCGATACCTACGAGCAGTACTTC.

The V gene is TRBV6-5, the J gene TRBJ2-1; no reliable D call. This CDR3 region has 11 residues. Trimming shortened V by 6 bases and J by 5 bases, and 5 bases separated the two germline ends. Germline CDR1 MNHEY, CDR2 SVGAGI. The chain's CDR3 is CASRRDNEQFF. The CDR3 DNA sequence: TGTGCCAGCAGAAGGGACAATGAGCAGTTCTTC.

This chain joins TRBV6-5 and TRBJ1-1; D gene unclear. The CDR3 consists of 12 residues. Germline V gene data show CDR1 as MNHEY and CDR2 as SVGAGI. With 6 bases removed from V and 0 bases from J, the gap between germline ends came to 5 bases. The CDR3 reads CASRRLNTEAFF. The CDR3 DNA is TGTGCCAGCAGACGACTGAACACTGAAGCTTTCTTT.

The rearrangement links TRBV7-6 to TRBJ1-1; D is uncertain. Germline CDR1 SGHVS, CDR2 FNYEAQ. This CDR3 has 16 residues. Trimming stripped 2 bases from V and 3 bases from J, with 16 bases between. CDR3 protein: CASSLYFGEVHTEAFF. The DNA for the CDR3 is TGTGCCAGCAGCTTATACTTCGGGGAGGTTCACACTGAAGCTTTCTTT. Supplemented by reference TRBV7-6 and TRBJ1-1, the full variable domain reads GAGVSQSPRYKVTKRGQDVALRCDPISGHVSLYWYRQALGQGPEFLTYFNYEAQQDKSGLPNDRFSAERPEGSISTLTIQRTEQRDSAMYRCASSLYFGEVHTEAFFGQGTRLTVV.

The chain uses TRBV5-1 and TRBJ1-4; 9 nucleotides align to TRBD1. After removal of 4 bases from V and 8 bases from J, the junction contained 6 bases not matched to a gene. The germline CDR1 and CDR2 sequences are SGHRS and YFSETQ. The CDR3 runs 14 residues. CDR3 in DNA: TGCGCCAGCAGCCTGGGACAGGGTTTAGAAAAACTGTTTTTT. This encodes CASSLGQGLEKLFF.

The chain carries TRBV25-1 and TRBJ1-2; possible D gene TRBD1, 5 bases. The CDR3 covers 16 residues. The germline V gene has CDR1 MGHDK and CDR2 SYGVNS. The V end was cut by 1 base, the J end by 3 bases, with 15 bases between. CDR3 sequence reads: CASSEWVALRDYGYTF. Written as DNA, the CDR3 is TGTGCCAGCAGTGAATGGGTGGCACTCAGGGACTATGGCTACACCTTC.

The rearrangement uses TRBV11-2 and TRBJ1-3; 9 bases match TRBD1. V lost 5 bases, J lost 2 bases, and 4 bases stayed unmatched. The CDR3 runs to 15 residues. CDR1 and CDR2 from the germline V gene are SGHAT and FQNNGV. Written as DNA, the CDR3 is TGTGCCAGCAGCCCCGGACAGGGGACTGGAAACACCATATATTTT. Protein sequence: CASSPGQGTGNTIYF.

The V gene is TRBV7-2, the J gene TRBJ2-7, with D tentatively TRBD2 (6 bases). Per the germline V gene, CDR1 is SGHTA and CDR2 is FQGNSA. CDR3 length equals 12 residues. V was pared by 1 base and J by 6 bases, with 7 bases between. The CDR3 spells CASSLGGGEQYF. The CDR3 nucleotides read TGTGCCAGCAGCTTAGGGGGAGGCGAGCAGTACTTC.

The CDR3 protein is CASSPLGRDGVYGYTF. As DNA, the CDR3 is TGTGCCAGCAGCCCCCTGGGCAGGGACGGAGTCTATGGCTACACCTTC. The J gene is TRBJ1-2, the V gene TRBV7-8, with D maybe TRBD1 (5 bases). The CDR3 totals 16 residues. Germline V gives CDR1 SGHVS, CDR2 FQNEAQ. Trimming cost V 5 bases and J 4 bases, with 20 bases left between them.

V is TRBV7-3 and J is TRBJ2-3, with TRBD2 matching 11 bases. The ends lost 2 bases at V and 4 bases at J; junction bases unmatched: 8. This CDR3 has 17 amino acids. CDR1 is SGHTA, CDR2 FQGTGA, per germline. The CDR3 is CASSLQSSGGAPDTQYF. The CDR3 DNA sequence: TGTGCCAGCAGCTTACAGAGTAGCGGGGGGGCGCCAGATACGCAGTATTTT. The full variable domain, rest sourced from reference TRBV7-3 and TRBJ2-3, is GAGVSQTPSNKVTEKGKYVELRCDPISGHTALYWYRQSLGQGPEFLIYFQGTGAADDSGLPNDRFFAVRPEGSVSTLKIQRTERGDSAVYLCASSLQSSGGAPDTQYFGPGTRLTVL.

V is TRBV7-6 and J is TRBJ2-7; 11 bases map to TRBD1. The trim removed 5 bases at V and 3 bases at J, leaving 6 bases unmatched. The germline V gene has CDR1 SGHVS and CDR2 FNYEAQ. CDR3 length: 15 amino acids. The CDR3 DNA reads TGTGCCAGCAGCCTTGCCGGGACAGGGGGCTACGAGCAGTACTTC. The encoded protein is CASSLAGTGGYEQYF.